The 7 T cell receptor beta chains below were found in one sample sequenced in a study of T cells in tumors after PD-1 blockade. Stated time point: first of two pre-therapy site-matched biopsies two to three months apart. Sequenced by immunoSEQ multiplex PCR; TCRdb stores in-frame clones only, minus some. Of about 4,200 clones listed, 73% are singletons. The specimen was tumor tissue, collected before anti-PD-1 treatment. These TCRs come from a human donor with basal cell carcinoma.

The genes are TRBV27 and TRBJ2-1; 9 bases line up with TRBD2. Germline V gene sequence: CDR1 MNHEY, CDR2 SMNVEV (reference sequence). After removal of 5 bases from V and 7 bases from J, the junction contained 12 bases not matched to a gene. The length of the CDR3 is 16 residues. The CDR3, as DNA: TGTGCCAGCAGTCCCTCGGGCGGGGGGGCTGGTAATGAGCAGTTCTTC. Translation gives CASSPSGGGAGNEQFF.

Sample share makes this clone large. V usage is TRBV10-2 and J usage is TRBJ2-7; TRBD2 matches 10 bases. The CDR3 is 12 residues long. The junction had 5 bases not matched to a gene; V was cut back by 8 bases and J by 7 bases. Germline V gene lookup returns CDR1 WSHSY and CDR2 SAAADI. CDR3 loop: CASGTSVLEQYF. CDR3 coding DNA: TGCGCCAGCGGGACTAGCGTGTTAGAGCAGTACTTC.

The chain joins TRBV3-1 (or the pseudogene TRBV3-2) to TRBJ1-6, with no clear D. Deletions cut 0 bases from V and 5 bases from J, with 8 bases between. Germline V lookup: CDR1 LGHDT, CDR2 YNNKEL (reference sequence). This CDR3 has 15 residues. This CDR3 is CASSQDVGNNSPLHF. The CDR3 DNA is TGTGCCAGCAGCCAAGATGTGGGGAATAATTCACCCCTCCACTTT.

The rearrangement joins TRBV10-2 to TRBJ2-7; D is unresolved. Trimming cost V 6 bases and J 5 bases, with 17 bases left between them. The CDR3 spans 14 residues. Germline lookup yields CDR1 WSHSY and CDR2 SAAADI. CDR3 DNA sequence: TGCGCCAGCAGGGGATCCGGGCCCGGTCACGAGCAGTACTTC. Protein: CASRGSGPGHEQYF.

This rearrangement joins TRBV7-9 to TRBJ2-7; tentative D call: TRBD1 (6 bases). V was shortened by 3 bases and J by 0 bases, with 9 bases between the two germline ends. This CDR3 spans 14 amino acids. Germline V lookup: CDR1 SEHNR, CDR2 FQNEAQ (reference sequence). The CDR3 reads CASSFLGGSYEQYF. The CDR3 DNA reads TGTGCCAGCAGCTTTCTAGGGGGCTCCTACGAGCAGTACTTC.

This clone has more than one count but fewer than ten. CDR3 in amino acids: CAWSVVRANYNSPLHF. CDR3 coding DNA: TGTGCCTGGAGTGTGGTCAGGGCAAACTATAATTCACCCCTCCACTTT. The rearrangement uses TRBV30 and TRBJ1-6; possibly TRBD1 for D (5 bases). The V end was cut by 0 bases, the J end by 3 bases, with 12 bases between. The CDR3 spans 16 residues. Germline V gives CDR1 GTSNPN, CDR2 SVGIG (reference sequence).

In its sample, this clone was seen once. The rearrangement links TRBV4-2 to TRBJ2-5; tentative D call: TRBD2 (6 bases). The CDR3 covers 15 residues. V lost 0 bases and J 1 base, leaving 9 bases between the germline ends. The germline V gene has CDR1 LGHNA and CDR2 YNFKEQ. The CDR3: CASSQDGTVQETQYF. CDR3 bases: TGTGCCAGCAGCCAAGATGGGACTGTCCAAGAGACCCAGTACTTC.